Included here is one T cell receptor (beta chain) sequence, with context. Its antigen is still unknown. The CDR3 is 12 residues long. Germline V lookup: CDR1 SGHNT, CDR2 YYREEE (reference sequence). Trimming took off 4 bases at V and 6 bases at J, with 10 bases between the two ends. The primer mix had 60 Vbeta and 13 Jbeta primers. Using immunoSEQ multiplex PCR, the repertoire was profiled, and TCRdb retains in-frame clones only, with some absent. This table has approximately 99,000 clones, roughly four fifths appearing once. The sample is drawn from a study of cytomegalovirus exposure and HLA in healthy donors. General study points: The analysis excluded some indistinguishable V segments, including TRBV6-2 and TRBV6-3. Cytomegalovirus-associated status was assigned to some 180 TCR beta chains. Across donors, most TCRs were seen rarely, yet some public ones were widespread.

Sequenced sample: PBMCs. V gene TRBV5-4 combines with J gene TRBJ1-1; D is unresolved. The source is a man aged 40-50 years in good health and CMV-seropositive. CDR3 region: CASSRTEAEAFF. CDR3 DNA: TGTGCCAGCAGCAGGACGGAGGCTGAAGCTTTCTTT.